One and the same sample provided the 10 T cell receptor beta chains below, sequenced in a study of blood T cell repertoires in COVID-19. This table comes from immunoSEQ multiplex PCR, and its TCRdb copy is limited to in-frame clones, with some not included. The table has about 50,000 clones, 88% seen once. Sequenced input: peripheral blood. The receptor set was obtained from a human donor with active COVID-19. The donor label of this sample is uncertain.

V gene TRBV7-2 combines with J gene TRBJ2-1, with TRBD2 identical over 7 bases. The CDR3 is 15 residues long. The J segment lost 6 bases and the V segment lost 4 bases, leaving 9 bases of the junction unmatched. CDR1 and CDR2 (germline): SGHTA, FQGNSA. For the CDR3, the DNA is TGTGCCAGCAGCTCCCCGGGACTACACCCCAATGAGCAGTTCTTC. It translates to CASSSPGLHPNEQFF.

The chain links TRBV10-3 to TRBJ1-1; D remains ambiguous. Germline V gene data show CDR1 as ENHRY and CDR2 as SYGVKD. The V and J ends lost 0 bases and 11 bases respectively, with 10 bases between them. The CDR3 is 12 amino acids. In DNA, the CDR3 is TGTGCCATCAGTGAGTCTGTGGGGAGGGCTTTCTTT. This gives the protein CAISESVGRAFF.

This clone was observed a handful of times. This chain joins TRBV6-5 and TRBJ1-2; 7 bases are shared with TRBD1. Germline V lookup: CDR1 MNHEY, CDR2 SVGAGI. This CDR3 comprises 13 residues. The junction had 3 bases not matched to a gene; V was cut back by 4 bases and J by 4 bases. In DNA form, the CDR3 reads TGTGCCAGCAGTTCCCGGACAGGCTATGGCTACACCTTC. It translates to CASSSRTGYGYTF.

This clone was counted a few times. The chain couples TRBV11-3 to TRBJ1-2; TRBD1 aligns across 7 bases. This CDR3 contains 14 residues. V dropped 0 bases and J dropped 4; count of bases not matched to a gene: 2. Germline V gene sequence: CDR1 SGHNT, CDR2 YENEEA. The CDR3 region has the DNA TGTGCCAGCAGCTTAGAAACAGGGGCCTATGGCTACACCTTC. Translation: CASSLETGAYGYTF.

This sequence joins TRBV23-1 and TRBJ1-5; 8 bases line up with TRBD1. TRBV23-1 qualifies as an ORF whose function is uncertain. The CDR3 totals 19 residues. The J segment lost 3 bases and the V segment lost 2 bases, leaving 15 bases of the junction unmatched. The CDR3 loop is CASSQNPLKDRVANQPQHF. Written as DNA, the CDR3 is TGCGCCAGCAGTCAAAATCCTTTAAAGGACAGGGTGGCCAATCAGCCCCAGCATTTT.

The chain has TRBV6-5 and TRBJ2-7; tentatively, D is TRBD1 (6 bases). The CDR3 loop spans 15 amino acids. V gave up 6 bases and J gave up 1 base, with 16 bases separating them. Germline assignment: CDR1 MNHEY and CDR2 SVGAGI. CDR3: CASSLPSTGSYEQYF. As DNA, the CDR3 is TGTGCCAGCAGCCTCCCGAGTACAGGGTCCTACGAGCAGTACTTC.

The CDR3 DNA follows: TGTGCCAGCTCACCACGGGGACAGGCGGTGAACACTGAAGCTTTCTTT. Translating it yields CASSPRGQAVNTEAFF. The chain combines TRBV18 with TRBJ1-1; 8 nucleotides match TRBD1. Germline V CDR1 and CDR2: KGHSH, LQKENI. This CDR3 comprises 16 residues. V gave up 1 base and J gave up 0 bases; unmatched junction bases: 4. The whole variable domain, filled in from reference TRBV18 and TRBJ1-1, reads NAGVMQNPRHLVRRRGQEARLRCSPMKGHSHVYWYRQLPEEGLKFMVYLQKENIIDESGMPKERFSAEFPKEGPSILRIQQVVRGDSAAYFCASSPRGQAVNTEAFFGQGTRLTVV.

This chain uses TRBV6-5 with TRBJ2-1; 10 positions match TRBD2. Germline CDR1 reads MNHEY; CDR2 reads SVGAGI. The CDR3 covers 13 residues. With V trimmed by 5 bases and J by 6 bases, 1 base remained unmatched. The CDR3 protein is CASSKREGNEQFF. CDR3 in DNA: TGTGCCAGCAGTAAGCGGGAGGGCAATGAGCAGTTCTTC.

The sample holds a few counts of this clone. This chain uses TRBV7-2 with TRBJ2-5; the D gene is possibly TRBD2 (6 bases). Germline V gene lookup returns CDR1 SGHTA and CDR2 FQGNSA. V gave up 5 bases and J gave up 6 bases, with 22 bases separating them. The CDR3 spans 16 residues. The CDR3 nucleotides read TGTGCCAGCAGCATCCCGGCGGGACTTAGAATACAGACCCAGTACTTC. It is translated as CASSIPAGLRIQTQYF. Combining the CDR3 with reference TRBV7-2 and TRBJ2-5 gives the whole variable domain GAGVSQSPSNKVTEKGKDVELRCDPISGHTALYWYRQSLGQGLEFLIYFQGNSAPDKSGLPSDRFSAERTGGSVSTLTIQRTQQEDSAVYLCASSIPAGLRIQTQYFGPGTRLLVL.

The chain couples TRBV5-1 to TRBJ2-7; possibly TRBD1 for D (5 bases). CDR1 and CDR2 (germline): SGHRS, YFSETQ. The CDR3 loop spans 14 amino acids. With 3 bases removed from V and 1 base from J, the gap between germline ends came to 11 bases. The CDR3 reads CASSSTPGSYEQYF. In DNA form, the CDR3 reads TGCGCCAGCAGCTCCACCCCAGGGTCCTACGAGCAGTACTTC.